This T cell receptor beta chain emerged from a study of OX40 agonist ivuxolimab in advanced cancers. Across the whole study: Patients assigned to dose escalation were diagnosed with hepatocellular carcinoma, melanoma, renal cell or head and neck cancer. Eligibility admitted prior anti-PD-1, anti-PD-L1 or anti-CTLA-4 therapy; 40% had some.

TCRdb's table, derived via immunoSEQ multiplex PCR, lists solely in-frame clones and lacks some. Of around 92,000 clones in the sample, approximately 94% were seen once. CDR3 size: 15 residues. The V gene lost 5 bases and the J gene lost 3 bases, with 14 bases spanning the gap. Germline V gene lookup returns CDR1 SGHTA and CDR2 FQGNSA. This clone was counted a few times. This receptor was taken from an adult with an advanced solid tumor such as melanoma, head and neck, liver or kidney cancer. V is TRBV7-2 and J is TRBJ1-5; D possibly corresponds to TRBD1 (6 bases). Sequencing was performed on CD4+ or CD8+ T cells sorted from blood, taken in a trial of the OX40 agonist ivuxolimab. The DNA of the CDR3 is TGTGCCAGCAGCCCTCAGGGGCGCAACAATCAGCCCCAGCATTTT. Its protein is CASSPQGRNNQPQHF.